Detailed here is one T cell receptor beta chain. Trimming cost V 10 bases and J 7 bases, with 20 bases left between them. This CDR3 is 13 amino acids long. This entry is derived from a study of blood T cell repertoires in COVID-19. Study in general: Italy, Spain and the United States were the sources of the convalescent and acute COVID-19 samples. The cDNA or gDNA used as material had been derived from T cells, B-cell-depleted T cells, or PBMCs.

Original processing notes: Cell counts per sample came from amplifying reference gene primers. TCRdb's copy holds only in-frame clones and misses some; the assay was immunoSEQ multiplex PCR. From that table come the V and J calls and clone size; the DNA was used to work out D and trimming. Of roughly 100,000 clones in the sample, around 84% were seen once. The rearrangement uses TRBV12-3 or TRBV12-4 and TRBJ2-7; D may be TRBD2 (6 bases). This receptor was identified in a woman of 80 years or more with acute or convalescent COVID-19. Sequenced input: peripheral blood. The CDR3 region has the DNA TGTGCCACCTCCCTAGGGTGGGCGGGGGAGCAGTACTTC. As protein: CATSLGWAGEQYF.